This T cell receptor (beta chain) was recorded in a study of blood T cell repertoires in COVID-19. How the authors handled the data: Reference gene primer amplification yielded estimated nucleated cell counts. Profiled with immunoSEQ multiplex PCR; TCRdb holds only in-frame clones, not every one. The D gene and trimming were derived from the DNA, and the V and J assignments and clone size from that table. The sample yields over 300,000 clones, around 85% seen once. V lost 0 bases, J lost 7 bases, and 13 bases lay in between. Germline loops: CDR1 GTSNPN, CDR2 SVGIG (reference sequence). The CDR3 has 15 residues. All enrollees were about 18 to 90 years old and from 20 to 30 US areas.

V and J are TRBV30 and TRBJ1-6; maybe TRBD1 (5 bases). The receptor was derived from a man in his thirties or forties who had recovered from COVID-19. Sequencing used PBMCs or T cells enriched from blood (not recorded which). The CDR3 DNA sequence: TGTGCCTGGAGTGTAGTTCAGGGTAGGAATTCACCCCTCCACTTT. Translated: CAWSVVQGRNSPLHF.